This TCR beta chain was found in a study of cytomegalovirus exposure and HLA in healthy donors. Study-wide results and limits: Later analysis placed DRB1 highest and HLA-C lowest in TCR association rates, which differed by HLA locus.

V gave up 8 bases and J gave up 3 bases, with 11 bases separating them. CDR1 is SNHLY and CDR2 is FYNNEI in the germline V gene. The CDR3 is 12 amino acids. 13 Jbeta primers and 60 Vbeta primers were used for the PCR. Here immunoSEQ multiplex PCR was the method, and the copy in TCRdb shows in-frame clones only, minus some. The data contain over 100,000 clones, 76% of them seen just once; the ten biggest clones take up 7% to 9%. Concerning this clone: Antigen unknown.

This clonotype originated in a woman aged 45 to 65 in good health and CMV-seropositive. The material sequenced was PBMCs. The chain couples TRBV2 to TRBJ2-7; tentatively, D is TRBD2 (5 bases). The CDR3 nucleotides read TGTGCCAGCGGACTGATAAACTACGAGCAGTACTTC. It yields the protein CASGLINYEQYF. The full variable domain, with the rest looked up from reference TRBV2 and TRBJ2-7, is EPEVTQTPSHQVTQMGQEVILRCVPISNHLYFYWYRQILGQKVEFLVSFYNNEISEKSEIFDDQFSVERPDGSNFTLKIRSTKLEDSAMYFCASGLINYEQYFGPGTRLTVT.